The TCR beta chain described here comes from a study of blood T cell repertoires in COVID-19. About the research overall: Italy, Spain and the United States were the sources of the convalescent and acute COVID-19 samples.

Germline V CDR1 and CDR2: SGDLS, YYNGEE. There are 15 residues in the CDR3. V lost 3 bases and J lost 4, with 16 bases in between. Authors' data handling: Reference gene primer amplification gave estimated nucleated cell counts. This table comes from immunoSEQ multiplex PCR, and its TCRdb copy is limited to in-frame clones, with some not included. V and J calls and clone size are those listed in that table; D and trimming were worked out from the DNA. The sample shows fewer than 55,000 clones, roughly four fifths of them seen only once. This clonotype was sampled from a woman aged 80 or over with COVID-19, enrolled during active disease. The J gene is TRBJ1-1, the V gene TRBV9; the D gene is possibly TRBD1 (6 bases). Source material: peripheral blood. CDR3: CASSANRVVGTEAFF. CDR3 DNA: TGTGCCAGCAGCGCTAACAGGGTTGTAGGCACTGAAGCTTTCTTT. Full variable domain (outside the CDR3, taken from reference TRBV9 and TRBJ1-1): DSGVTQTPKHLITATGQRVTLRCSPRSGDLSVYWYQQSLDQGLQFLIQYYNGEERAKGNILERFSAQQFPDLHSELNLSSLELGDSALYFCASSANRVVGTEAFFGQGTRLTVV.